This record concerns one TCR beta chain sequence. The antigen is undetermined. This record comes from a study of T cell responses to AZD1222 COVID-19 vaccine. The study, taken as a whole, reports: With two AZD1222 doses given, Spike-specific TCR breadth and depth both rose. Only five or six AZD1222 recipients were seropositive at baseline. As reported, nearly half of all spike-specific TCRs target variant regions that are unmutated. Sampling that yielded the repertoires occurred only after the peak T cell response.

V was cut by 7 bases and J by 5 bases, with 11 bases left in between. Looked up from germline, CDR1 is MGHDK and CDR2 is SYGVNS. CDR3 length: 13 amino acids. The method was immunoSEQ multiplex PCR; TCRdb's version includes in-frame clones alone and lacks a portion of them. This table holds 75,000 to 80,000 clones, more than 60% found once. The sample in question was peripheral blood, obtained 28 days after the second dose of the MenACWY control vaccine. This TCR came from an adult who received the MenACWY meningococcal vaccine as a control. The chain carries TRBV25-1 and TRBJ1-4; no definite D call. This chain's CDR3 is CASKGRVNEKLFF. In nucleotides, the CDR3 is TGTGCCAGCAAAGGGAGGGTCAATGAAAAACTGTTTTTT.